The clone carrying this TCR beta chain has a count of ten or more. Its target is unknown. TCRdb passed the 5' RACE reads through MiXCR, listing each CDR3 protein once. Among 200,000 to 250,000 distinct CDR3 sequences listed, 8% to 11% were seen once. The CDR3 has 14 amino acids. Trimming stripped 3 bases from V and 0 bases from J, with 6 bases between. CDR1 SNHLY and CDR2 FYNNEI come from the germline V gene. The sample belongs to a study of T-cell memory formation after mild COVID-19. Study-wide results and limits: Nothing confirmed that second-wave clones peaking on day 37 were specific for SARS-CoV-2. Clones which contracted sat mainly in CM and EM if CD4+, and in EMRA if CD8+.

This receptor was identified in a man between 18 and 35 years old who had mild COVID-19 (a few samples of this study predate the infection). Cell type and time point are not known. The source material was PBMCs or a T cell subset sorted from them (not recorded which). This chain connects TRBV2 to TRBJ2-4; D is ambiguous. CDR3 sequence reads: CASSDWAAKNIQYF. In nucleotides, the CDR3 is TGTGCCAGCAGTGACTGGGCAGCCAAAAACATTCAGTACTTC.